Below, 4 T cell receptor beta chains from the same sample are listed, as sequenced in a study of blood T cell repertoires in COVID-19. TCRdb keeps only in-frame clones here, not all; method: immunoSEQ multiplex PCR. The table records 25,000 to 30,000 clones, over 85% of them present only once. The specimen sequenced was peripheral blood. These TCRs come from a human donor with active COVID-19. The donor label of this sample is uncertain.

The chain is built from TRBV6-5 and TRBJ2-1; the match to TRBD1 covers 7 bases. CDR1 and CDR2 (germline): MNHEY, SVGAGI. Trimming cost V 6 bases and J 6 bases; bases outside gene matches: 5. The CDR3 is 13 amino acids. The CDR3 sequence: CASRRQGRNEQFF. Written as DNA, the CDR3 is TGTGCCAGCAGAAGACAGGGCCGCAATGAGCAGTTCTTC.

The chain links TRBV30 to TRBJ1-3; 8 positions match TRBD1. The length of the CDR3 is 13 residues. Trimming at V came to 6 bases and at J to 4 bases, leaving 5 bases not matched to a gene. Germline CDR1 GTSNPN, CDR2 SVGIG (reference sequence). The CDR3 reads CACPQGGGNTIYF. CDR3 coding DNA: TGTGCCTGCCCACAGGGGGGAGGAAACACCATATATTTT.

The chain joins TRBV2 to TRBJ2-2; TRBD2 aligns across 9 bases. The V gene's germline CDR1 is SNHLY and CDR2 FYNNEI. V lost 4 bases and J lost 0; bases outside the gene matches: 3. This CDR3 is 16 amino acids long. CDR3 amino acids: CASSVAGASNTGELFF. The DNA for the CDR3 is TGTGCCAGCAGTGTAGCGGGGGCCTCGAACACCGGGGAGCTGTTTTTT. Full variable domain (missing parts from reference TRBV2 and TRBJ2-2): EPEVTQTPSHQVTQMGQEVILRCVPISNHLYFYWYRQILGQKVEFLVSFYNNEISEKSEIFDDQFSVERPDGSNFTLKIRSTKLEDSAMYFCASSVAGASNTGELFFGEGSRLTVL.

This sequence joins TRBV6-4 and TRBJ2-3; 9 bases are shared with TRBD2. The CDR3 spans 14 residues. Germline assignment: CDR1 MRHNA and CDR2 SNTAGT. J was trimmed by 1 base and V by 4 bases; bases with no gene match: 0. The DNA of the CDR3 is TGTGCCAGCAGTGGACTAGCGGGCACAGATACGCAGTATTTT. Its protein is CASSGLAGTDTQYF.